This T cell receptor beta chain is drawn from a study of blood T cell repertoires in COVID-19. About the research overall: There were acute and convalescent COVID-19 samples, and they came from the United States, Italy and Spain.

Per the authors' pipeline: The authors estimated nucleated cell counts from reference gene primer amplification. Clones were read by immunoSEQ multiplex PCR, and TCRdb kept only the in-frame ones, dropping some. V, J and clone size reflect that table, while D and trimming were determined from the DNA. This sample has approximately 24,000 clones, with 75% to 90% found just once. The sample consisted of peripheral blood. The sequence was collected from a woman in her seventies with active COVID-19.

The CDR3 bases are TGTGCCAGCAGCCCCGACAGGCGGAACACCGGGGAGCTGTTTTTT. Amino acids: CASSPDRRNTGELFF. The chain recombines TRBV6-5 with TRBJ2-2; possible D gene TRBD1, 6 bases. Germline assignment: CDR1 MNHEY and CDR2 SVGAGI. Trimming pared 6 bases from V and 1 base from J, leaving 12 bases between. The CDR3 consists of 15 residues.